This TCR beta chain was identified during a study of identical twins. This clonotype occurred many times. Trimming at V came to 1 base and at J to 5 bases, leaving 1 base not matched to a gene. Germline-derived CDR1 and CDR2 are SGHVS and FNYEAQ. The CDR3 has 13 amino acids. A single record per CDR3 protein comes from TCRdb applying MiXCR to the 5' RACE reads. The sample lists 750,000 to 950,000 distinct CDR3 sequences, roughly an eighth occurring once. The sample was also linked to a second study, of yellow fever vaccine responses in identical twins.

This clonotype was sampled from a woman between 18 and 30 years old in good health. Sequenced: PBMCs. The chain couples TRBV7-6 to TRBJ1-1, with 7 bases aligning to TRBD1. As DNA, the CDR3 is TGTGCCAGCAGCTTAGAGACAGGGACTGAAGCTTTCTTT. This codes for CASSLETGTEAFF.